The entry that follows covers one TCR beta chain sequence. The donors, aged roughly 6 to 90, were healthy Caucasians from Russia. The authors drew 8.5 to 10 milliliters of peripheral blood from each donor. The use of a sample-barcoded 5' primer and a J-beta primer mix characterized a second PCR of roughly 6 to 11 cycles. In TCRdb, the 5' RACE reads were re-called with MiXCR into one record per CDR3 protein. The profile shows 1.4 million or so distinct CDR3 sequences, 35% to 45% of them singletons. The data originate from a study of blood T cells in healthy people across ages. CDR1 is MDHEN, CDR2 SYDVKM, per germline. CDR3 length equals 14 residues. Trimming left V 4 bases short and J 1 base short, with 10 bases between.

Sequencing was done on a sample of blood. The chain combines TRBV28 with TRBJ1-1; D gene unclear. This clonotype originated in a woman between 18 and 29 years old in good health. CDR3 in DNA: TGTGCCAGCAGTTCCCCCGCAGAGAACACTGAAGCTTTCTTT. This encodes CASSSPAENTEAFF.